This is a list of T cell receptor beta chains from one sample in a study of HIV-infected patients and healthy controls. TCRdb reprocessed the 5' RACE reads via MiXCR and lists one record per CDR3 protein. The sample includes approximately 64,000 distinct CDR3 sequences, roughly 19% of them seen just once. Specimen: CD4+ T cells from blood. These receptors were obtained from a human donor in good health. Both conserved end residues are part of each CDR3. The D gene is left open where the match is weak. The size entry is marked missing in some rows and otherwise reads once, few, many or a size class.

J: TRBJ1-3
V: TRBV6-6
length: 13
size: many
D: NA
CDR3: CASIRGNGNTIYF
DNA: TGTGCCAGCATCAGAGGGAATGGAAACACCATATATTTT

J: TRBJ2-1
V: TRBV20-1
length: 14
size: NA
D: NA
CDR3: CSTGAPGLYNEQFF
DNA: TGCAGTACAGGAGCTCCGGGACTTTACAATGAGCAGTTCTTC

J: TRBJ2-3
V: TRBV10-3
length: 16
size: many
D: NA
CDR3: CAISESIPGEGDTQYF
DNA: TGTGCCATCAGTGAGTCGATTCCGGGAGAAGGAGATACGCAGTATTTT

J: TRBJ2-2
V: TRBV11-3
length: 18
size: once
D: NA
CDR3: CASSSWGRTKPNTGELFF
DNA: TGTGCCAGCAGCTCCTGGGGACGAACGAAACCGAACACCGGGGAGCTGTTTTTT

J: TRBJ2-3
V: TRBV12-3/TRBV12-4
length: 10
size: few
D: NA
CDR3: CASRADTQYF
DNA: TGTGCCAGCAGGGCAGATACGCAGTATTTT

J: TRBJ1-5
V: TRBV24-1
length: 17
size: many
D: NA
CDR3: CATSDSRGPVYVQPQHF
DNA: TGTGCCACCAGTGATTCGAGGGGCCCCGTTTATGTTCAGCCCCAGCATTTT

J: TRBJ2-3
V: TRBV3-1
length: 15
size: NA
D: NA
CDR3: CASSSAGLGTDTQYF
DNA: TGTGCCAGCAGCTCGGCGGGACTCGGAACAGATACGCAGTATTTT

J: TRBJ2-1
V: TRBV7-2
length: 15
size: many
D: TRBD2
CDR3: CASKPGLAGGGEQFF
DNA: TGTGCCAGCAAGCCGGGACTAGCGGGAGGGGGTGAGCAGTTCTTC

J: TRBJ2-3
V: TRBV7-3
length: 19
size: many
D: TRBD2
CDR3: CASSLGGRRAGGPADTQYF
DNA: TGTGCCAGCAGCTTAGGAGGTCGCCGAGCGGGAGGCCCCGCAGATACGCAGTATTTT

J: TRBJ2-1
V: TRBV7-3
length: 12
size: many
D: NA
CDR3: CASSAQLGEQFF
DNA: TGTGCCAGCAGCGCCCAGCTGGGTGAGCAGTTCTTC

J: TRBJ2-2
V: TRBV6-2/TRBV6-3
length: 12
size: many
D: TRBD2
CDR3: CASSRGAGELFF
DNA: TGTGCCAGCAGCCGGGGGGCCGGGGAGCTGTTTTTT

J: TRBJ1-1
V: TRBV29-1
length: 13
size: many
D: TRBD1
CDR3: CSGRGTALQEAFF
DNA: TGCAGCGGGAGGGGGACAGCTTTACAAGAAGCTTTCTTT

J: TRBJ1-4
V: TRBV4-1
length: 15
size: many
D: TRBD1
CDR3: CASQKTGTGSEKLFF
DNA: TGCGCCAGCCAGAAGACCGGGACAGGGTCGGAAAAACTGTTTTTT

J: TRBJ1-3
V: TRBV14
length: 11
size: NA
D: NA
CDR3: CAAGSGNTIYF
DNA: TGTGCCGCGGGTTCTGGAAACACCATATATTTT

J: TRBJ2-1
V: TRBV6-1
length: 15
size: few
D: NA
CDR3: CASRPGHLYYNEQFF
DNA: TGTGCCAGCAGGCCGGGACACCTTTACTACAATGAGCAGTTCTTC

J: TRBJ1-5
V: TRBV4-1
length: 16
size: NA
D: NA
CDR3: CASSQDVRVFNQPQHF
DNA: TGCGCCAGCAGCCAAGATGTCAGGGTGTTCAATCAGCCCCAGCATTTT

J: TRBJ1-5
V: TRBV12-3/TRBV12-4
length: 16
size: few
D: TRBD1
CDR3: CASSRTGRQGTQPQHF
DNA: TGTGCCAGCAGTCGGACCGGTAGACAGGGAACTCAGCCCCAGCATTTT

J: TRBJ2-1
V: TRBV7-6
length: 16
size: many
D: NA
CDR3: CASSLITGPLRNEQFF
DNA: TGTGCCAGCAGCTTAATTACAGGCCCCCTACGCAATGAGCAGTTCTTC